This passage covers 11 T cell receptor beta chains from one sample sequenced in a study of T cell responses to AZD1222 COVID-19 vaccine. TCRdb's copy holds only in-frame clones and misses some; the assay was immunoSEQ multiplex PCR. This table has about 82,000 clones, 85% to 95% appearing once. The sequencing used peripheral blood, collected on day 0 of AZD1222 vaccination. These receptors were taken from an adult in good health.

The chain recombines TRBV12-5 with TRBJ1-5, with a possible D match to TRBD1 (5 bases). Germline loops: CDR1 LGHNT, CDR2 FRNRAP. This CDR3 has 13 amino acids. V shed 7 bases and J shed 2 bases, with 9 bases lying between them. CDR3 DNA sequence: TGTGCTAGTGCCCTGGGGGGCAATCAGCCCCAGCATTTT. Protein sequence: CASALGGNQPQHF.

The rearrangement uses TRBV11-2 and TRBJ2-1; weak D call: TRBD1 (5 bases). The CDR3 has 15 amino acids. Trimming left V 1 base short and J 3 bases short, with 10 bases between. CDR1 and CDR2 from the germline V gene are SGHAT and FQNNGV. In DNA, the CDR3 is TGTGCCAGCAGCTTAGTCCCAGGGAACTACAATGAGCAGTTCTTC. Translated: CASSLVPGNYNEQFF.

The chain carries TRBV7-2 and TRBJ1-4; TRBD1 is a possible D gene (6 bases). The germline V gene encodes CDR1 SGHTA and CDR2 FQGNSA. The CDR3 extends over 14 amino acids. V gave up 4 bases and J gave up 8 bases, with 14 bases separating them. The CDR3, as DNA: TGTGCCAGCAGCTCCACAGGGAGGGGAGAAAAACTGTTTTTT. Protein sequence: CASSSTGRGEKLFF. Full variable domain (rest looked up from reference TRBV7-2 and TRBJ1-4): GAGVSQSPSNKVTEKGKDVELRCDPISGHTALYWYRQSLGQGLEFLIYFQGNSAPDKSGLPSDRFSAERTGGSVSTLTIQRTQQEDSAVYLCASSSTGRGEKLFFGSGTQLSVL.

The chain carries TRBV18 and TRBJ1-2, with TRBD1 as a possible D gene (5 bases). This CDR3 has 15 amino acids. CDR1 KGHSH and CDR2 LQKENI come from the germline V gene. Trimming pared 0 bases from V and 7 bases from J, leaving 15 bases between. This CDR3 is CASSPPTASLPGYTF. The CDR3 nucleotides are TGTGCCAGCTCACCACCGACAGCATCTCTCCCTGGCTACACCTTC.

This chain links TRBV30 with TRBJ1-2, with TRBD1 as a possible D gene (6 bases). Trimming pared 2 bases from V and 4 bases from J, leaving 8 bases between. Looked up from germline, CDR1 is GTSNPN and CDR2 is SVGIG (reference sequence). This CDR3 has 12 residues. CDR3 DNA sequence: TGTGCCTGGAGTACAGGGATCTATGGCTACACCTTC. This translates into CAWSTGIYGYTF. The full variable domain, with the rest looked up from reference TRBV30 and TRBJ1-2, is SQTIHQWPATLVQPVGSPLSLECTVEGTSNPNLYWYRQAAGRGLQLLFYSVGIGQISSEVPQNLSASRPQDRQFILSSKKLLLSDSGFYLCAWSTGIYGYTFGSGTRLTVV.

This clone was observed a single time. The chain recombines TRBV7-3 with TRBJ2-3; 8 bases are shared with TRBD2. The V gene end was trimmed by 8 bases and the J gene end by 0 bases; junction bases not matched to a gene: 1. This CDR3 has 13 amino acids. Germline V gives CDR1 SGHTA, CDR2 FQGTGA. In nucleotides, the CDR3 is TGTGCCAGCGGCGGGGGGAGCACAGATACGCAGTATTTT. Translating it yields CASGGGSTDTQYF.

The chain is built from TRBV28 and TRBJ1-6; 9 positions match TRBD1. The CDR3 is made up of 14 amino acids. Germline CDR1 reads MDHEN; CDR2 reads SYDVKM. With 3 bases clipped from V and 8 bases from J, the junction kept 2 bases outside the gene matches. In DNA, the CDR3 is TGTGCCAGCAGTTTGACAGGGGGAGATTCACCCCTCCACTTT. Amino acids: CASSLTGGDSPLHF. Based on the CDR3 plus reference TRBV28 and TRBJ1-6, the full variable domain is DVKVTQSSRYLVKRTGEKVFLECVQDMDHENMFWYRQDPGLGLRLIYFSYDVKMKEKGDIPEGYSVSREKKERFSLILESASTNQTSMYLCASSLTGGDSPLHFGNGTRLTVT.

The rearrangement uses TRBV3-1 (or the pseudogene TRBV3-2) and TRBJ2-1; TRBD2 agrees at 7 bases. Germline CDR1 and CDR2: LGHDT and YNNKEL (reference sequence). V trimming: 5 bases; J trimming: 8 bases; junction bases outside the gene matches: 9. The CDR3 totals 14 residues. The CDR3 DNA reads TGTGCCAGCAGCTCATCGGGGGGAGGGTATGAGCAGTTCTTC. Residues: CASSSSGGGYEQFF.

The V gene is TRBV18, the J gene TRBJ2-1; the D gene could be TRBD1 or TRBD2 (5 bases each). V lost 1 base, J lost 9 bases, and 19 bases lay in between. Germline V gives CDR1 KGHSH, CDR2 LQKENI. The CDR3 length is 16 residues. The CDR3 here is CASSPLTGTAFSEQFF. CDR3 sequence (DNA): TGTGCCAGCTCACCACTAACCGGGACGGCCTTTAGTGAGCAGTTCTTC. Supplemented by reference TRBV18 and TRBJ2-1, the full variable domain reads NAGVMQNPRHLVRRRGQEARLRCSPMKGHSHVYWYRQLPEEGLKFMVYLQKENIIDESGMPKERFSAEFPKEGPSILRIQQVVRGDSAAYFCASSPLTGTAFSEQFFGPGTRLTVL.

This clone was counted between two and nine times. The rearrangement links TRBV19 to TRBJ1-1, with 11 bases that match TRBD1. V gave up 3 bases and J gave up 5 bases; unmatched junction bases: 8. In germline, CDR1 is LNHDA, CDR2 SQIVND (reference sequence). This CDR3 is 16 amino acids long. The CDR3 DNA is TGTGCCAGTAGTATTCGGACAGGGGGCGCGGGGACTGAAGCTTTCTTT. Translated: CASSIRTGGAGTEAFF. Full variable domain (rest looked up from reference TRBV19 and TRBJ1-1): DGGITQSPKYLFRKEGQNVTLSCEQNLNHDAMYWYRQDPGQGLRLIYYSQIVNDFQKGDIAEGYSVSREKKESFPLTVTSAQKNPTAFYLCASSIRTGGAGTEAFFGQGTRLTVV.

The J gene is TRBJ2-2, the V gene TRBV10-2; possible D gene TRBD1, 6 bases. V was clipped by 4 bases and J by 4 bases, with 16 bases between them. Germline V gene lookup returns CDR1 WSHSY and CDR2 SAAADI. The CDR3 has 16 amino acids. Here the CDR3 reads CASSVLQGRSTGELFF. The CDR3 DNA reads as TGCGCCAGCAGTGTCCTACAGGGTCGTAGCACCGGGGAGCTGTTTTTT.